A selection of T cell receptor beta chains follows, all from one sample in a study of CD8+ T cells in alopecia areata. Generated by immunoSEQ multiplex PCR, the TCRdb table keeps only in-frame clones and is missing some. The sample contains about 200,000 clones, around 64% of which appear only once. Sequencing used CD4+ T cells sorted from blood, obtained at approximately week 50, from a patient treated with tofacitinib. These receptors all come from a human donor with alopecia areata. Each CDR3 is given with its conserved first and last residue. The order of the fields is V gene, clone size, D gene, CDR3 length, J gene, CDR3 protein, CDR3 DNA. D genes are given only for firm matches. Not all rows give a size; the values are once, few, many and, for expanded clones, a class.

V: TRBV6-1; size: .; D: .; length: 15; J: TRBJ1-1; CDR3: CASSDPGRVNTEAFF; DNA: TGTGCCAGCAGTGACCCGGGACGGGTGAACACTGAAGCTTTCTTT
V: TRBV15; size: .; D: .; length: 13; J: TRBJ2-4; CDR3: CATSTGRAEIQYF; DNA: TGTGCCACCAGCACCGGCCGCGCAGAGATTCAGTACTTC
V: TRBV5-1; size: once; D: .; length: 15; J: TRBJ1-1; CDR3: CASSSDPQGGTEAFF; DNA: TGCGCCAGCAGCTCGGATCCACAGGGAGGCACTGAAGCTTTCTTT
V: TRBV7-9; size: .; D: .; length: 13; J: TRBJ1-2; CDR3: CASSFGEYYGYTF; DNA: TGTGCCAGCAGCTTCGGAGAGTACTATGGCTACACCTTC
V: TRBV20-1; size: .; D: .; length: 11; J: TRBJ2-7; CDR3: CSARGGYEQYF; DNA: TGCAGTGCTAGGGGCGGGTACGAGCAGTACTTC
V: TRBV11-2; size: .; D: TRBD2; length: 15; J: TRBJ2-3; CDR3: CASSSQSGETDTQYF; DNA: TGTGCCAGCAGCTCACAGAGCGGGGAGACAGATACGCAGTATTTT
V: TRBV7-2; size: .; D: TRBD1; length: 14; J: TRBJ2-3; CDR3: CASRTGQVTDTQYF; DNA: TGTGCCAGCAGGACTGGACAGGTTACGGATACGCAGTATTTT
V: TRBV5-1; size: .; D: TRBD1; length: 16; J: TRBJ2-7; CDR3: CASSLNEVTGVYEQYF; DNA: TGCGCCAGCAGCTTGAATGAGGTGACAGGGGTCTACGAGCAGTACTTC
V: TRBV5-1; size: .; D: .; length: 15; J: TRBJ1-2; CDR3: CASSSLPGSVSGYTF; DNA: TGCGCCAGCAGCTCGTTACCGGGAAGTGTATCAGGCTACACCTTC
V: TRBV18; size: .; D: .; length: 15; J: TRBJ2-7; CDR3: CASSLATGTSYEQYF; DNA: TGTGCCAGCTCACTTGCGACGGGGACCTCCTACGAGCAGTACTTC
V: TRBV9; size: .; D: TRBD1; length: 15; J: TRBJ1-5; CDR3: CASSVGTGFNQPQHF; DNA: TGTGCCAGCAGCGTCGGGACAGGCTTCAATCAGCCCCAGCATTTT
V: TRBV6-5; size: .; D: .; length: 14; J: TRBJ2-1; CDR3: CASSYSTTGNEQFF; DNA: TGTGCCAGCAGTTACTCGACCACTGGCAATGAGCAGTTCTTC
V: TRBV29-1; size: .; D: .; length: 13; J: TRBJ2-5; CDR3: CSVGFLAGETQYF; DNA: TGCAGCGTTGGTTTTTTAGCAGGAGAGACCCAGTACTTC
V: TRBV20-1; size: .; D: .; length: 11; J: TRBJ2-7; CDR3: CSARDTYEQYF; DNA: TGCAGTGCTAGGGACACCTACGAGCAGTACTTC
V: TRBV6-1; size: .; D: TRBD1; length: 15; J: TRBJ2-6; CDR3: CASTDRGLGANVLTF; DNA: TGTGCCAGCACCGACAGGGGGCTTGGGGCCAACGTCCTGACTTTC
V: TRBV4-3; size: .; D: .; length: 13; J: TRBJ1-2; CDR3: CASSQDLGSGYTF; DNA: TGCGCCAGCAGCCAAGATTTGGGGTCTGGCTACACCTTC
V: TRBV7-2; size: .; D: TRBD1; length: 14; J: TRBJ2-7; CDR3: CASSQTGPNYEQYF; DNA: TGTGCCAGCAGCCAGACAGGGCCTAACTACGAGCAGTACTTC
V: TRBV29-1; size: .; D: .; length: 12; J: TRBJ1-2; CDR3: CSVISVNYGYTF; DNA: TGCAGCGTCATTTCGGTCAACTATGGCTACACCTTC
V: TRBV7-2; size: once; D: .; length: 13; J: TRBJ2-3; CDR3: CASSPGGVDTQYF; DNA: TGTGCCAGCAGCCCCGGAGGCGTTGATACGCAGTATTTT
V: TRBV5-6; size: .; D: TRBD1; length: 15; J: TRBJ1-5; CDR3: CASSFGTGVNQPQHF; DNA: TGTGCCAGCAGCTTTGGCACAGGGGTCAATCAGCCCCAGCATTTT
V: TRBV29-1; size: .; D: TRBD1; length: 10; J: TRBJ2-7; CDR3: CSVRTGKQYF; DNA: TGCAGCGTAAGGACAGGGAAGCAGTACTTC
V: TRBV30; size: .; D: .; length: 13; J: TRBJ1-5; CDR3: CAWSDSGNQPQHF; DNA: TGTGCCTGGAGTGATTCGGGCAATCAGCCCCAGCATTTT
V: TRBV5-1; size: .; D: .; length: 14; J: TRBJ2-7; CDR3: CASSKGLRSYEQYF; DNA: TGCGCCAGCAGCAAAGGCCTCAGGTCCTACGAGCAGTACTTC
V: TRBV18; size: .; D: TRBD1; length: 15; J: TRBJ2-2; CDR3: CASSEGAVNTGELFF; DNA: TGTGCCAGCTCAGAGGGGGCGGTGAACACCGGGGAGCTGTTTTTT
V: TRBV6-1; size: medium-sized; D: .; length: 16; J: TRBJ2-6; CDR3: CASSGRTHSGANVLTF; DNA: TGTGCCAGCAGTGGACGGACACACTCTGGGGCCAACGTCCTGACTTTC
V: TRBV25-1; size: few; D: TRBD1; length: 15; J: TRBJ1-6; CDR3: CASSGRQGVRSPLHF; DNA: TGTGCCAGCAGTGGACGACAGGGTGTAAGGTCACCCCTCCACTTT
V: TRBV10-3; size: few; D: TRBD2; length: 16; J: TRBJ2-7; CDR3: CAISESRVAGSYEQYF; DNA: TGTGCCATCAGTGAGTCGAGGGTAGCGGGGTCCTACGAGCAGTACTTC
V: TRBV29-1; size: .; D: TRBD1; length: 12; J: TRBJ2-1; CDR3: CSVEKDRDGRFF; DNA: TGCAGCGTTGAGAAGGACAGGGACGGGCGGTTCTTC
V: TRBV30; size: few; D: .; length: 13; J: TRBJ1-1; CDR3: CAWSVGARTEAFF; DNA: TGTGCCTGGAGTGTAGGGGCTCGGACTGAAGCTTTCTTT
V: TRBV19; size: few; D: TRBD1; length: 14; J: TRBJ1-4; CDR3: CATNTGTGSEKLFF; DNA: TGTGCCACAAACACCGGGACAGGAAGTGAAAAACTGTTTTTT
V: TRBV4-3; size: .; D: .; length: 13; J: TRBJ2-5; CDR3: CASIGVGGETQYF; DNA: TGCGCCAGCATTGGGGTTGGAGGCGAGACCCAGTACTTC
V: TRBV7-2; size: few; D: TRBD1; length: 13; J: TRBJ2-4; CDR3: CASRRTGIDIQYF; DNA: TGTGCCAGCAGGCGGACAGGGATTGACATTCAGTACTTC
V: TRBV2; size: .; D: .; length: 13; J: TRBJ2-2; CDR3: CASRQLVTGELFF; DNA: TGTGCCAGCCGACAGCTGGTCACCGGGGAGCTGTTTTTT
V: TRBV4-3; size: .; D: TRBD1; length: 15; J: TRBJ2-7; CDR3: CASSQGGQGLYEQYF; DNA: TGCGCCAGCAGCCAGGGGGGACAGGGATTATACGAGCAGTACTTC
V: TRBV29-1; size: .; D: .; length: 14; J: TRBJ1-2; CDR3: CSVDKLRAPYGYTF; DNA: TGCAGCGTTGATAAGCTTAGGGCACCATATGGCTACACCTTC
V: TRBV25-1; size: .; D: .; length: 11; J: TRBJ2-7; CDR3: CASSVKGEQYF; DNA: TGTGCCAGCAGTGTTAAGGGGGAGCAGTACTTC
V: TRBV11-2; size: .; D: .; length: 12; J: TRBJ2-5; CDR3: CASGHSGETQYF; DNA: TGTGCCAGCGGGCATTCTGGAGAGACCCAGTACTTC
V: TRBV29-1; size: .; D: .; length: 12; J: TRBJ1-1; CDR3: CSTGGGNTEAFF; DNA: TGCAGCACCGGAGGTGGGAACACTGAAGCTTTCTTT
V: TRBV29-1; size: .; D: TRBD2; length: 15; J: TRBJ2-7; CDR3: CSVEGLAGTLYEQYF; DNA: TGCAGCGTTGAAGGACTAGCGGGGACCCTCTACGAGCAGTACTTC
V: TRBV2; size: .; D: .; length: 13; J: TRBJ2-3; CDR3: CASTTRVTDTQYF; DNA: TGTGCCAGCACCACGCGGGTAACAGATACGCAGTATTTT
V: TRBV25-1; size: few; D: .; length: 14; J: TRBJ2-1; CDR3: CATWGGPLFGEQFF; DNA: TGTGCCACCTGGGGAGGCCCACTCTTCGGTGAGCAGTTCTTC
V: TRBV5-1; size: .; D: .; length: 13; J: TRBJ2-7; CDR3: CASSLGQDYEQYF; DNA: TGCGCCAGCAGCTTGGGGCAGGACTACGAGCAGTACTTC
V: TRBV11-2; size: .; D: .; length: 13; J: TRBJ1-1; CDR3: CASSLKPNTEAFF; DNA: TGTGCCAGCAGCCTAAAACCTAACACTGAAGCTTTCTTT
V: TRBV29-1; size: .; D: .; length: 11; J: TRBJ1-1; CDR3: CSVEGQLEAFF; DNA: TGCAGCGTTGAGGGGCAGCTCGAAGCTTTCTTT
V: TRBV14; size: few; D: .; length: 16; J: TRBJ2-5; CDR3: CASSQDKFRVQETQYF; DNA: TGTGCCAGCAGCCAAGACAAGTTTCGGGTCCAAGAGACCCAGTACTTC
V: TRBV30; size: .; D: .; length: 12; J: TRBJ1-3; CDR3: CARGGSGNTIYF; DNA: TGTGCGCGGGGGGGCTCTGGAAACACCATATATTTT